The TCR beta chain described here comes from a study of blood T cells in healthy people across ages. Study results and limitations: Fewer expanded clones and more diversity marked long-lived versus aged donors. No conclusive comparison of naive versus antigen-experienced cells was possible with unsorted PBMCs.

Combining a sample-barcoded 5' primer with a J-beta primer mix, a second PCR ran for 7 to 11 cycles. Via MiXCR, TCRdb re-called the 5' RACE reads, giving one row per CDR3 protein. The sample lists approximately 800,000 distinct CDR3 sequences; about 55% were seen once. As regards this clonotype: Antigen: not known. At one end, the junction sequence differs from germline, possibly due to a read error.

The TCR originated in a man older than 75 in good health. Source material: blood.

CDR3 sequence (DNA): TGCGCCAGCAGCTCCGGACCCTACGATGAGCAGTTCTTC. Its protein is CASSSGPYDEQFF. The V call is TRBV5-1, the J call TRBJ2-1, with D unresolved. The CDR3 has 13 residues. Germline-derived CDR1 and CDR2 are SGHRS and YFSETQ.